Listed below are T cell receptor beta chains from one sample, sequenced in a study of T cell responses to AZD1222 COVID-19 vaccine. Here immunoSEQ multiplex PCR was the method, and the copy in TCRdb shows in-frame clones only, minus some. The table shows approximately 200,000 clones, with approximately 94% occurring only once. Sequencing used peripheral blood, obtained 28 days after the second dose of the MenACWY control vaccine. These receptors were collected from an adult who received the MenACWY meningococcal vaccine as a control. CDR3s include the opening cysteine and the closing phenylalanine or tryptophan. Each record gives: V gene, D gene, J gene, clone size, CDR3 protein, CDR3 DNA. The D gene is left open where the match is weak. Clone size is stated in some rows and not others, as once, few, many or a class when expanded.

V gene: TRBV7-3
D gene: -
J gene: TRBJ1-3
clone size: -
CDR3 protein: CASKMDRSGNTIYF
CDR3 DNA: TGTGCCAGCAAGATGGACCGCTCTGGAAACACCATATATTTT

V gene: TRBV6-1
D gene: TRBD2
J gene: TRBJ2-7
clone size: -
CDR3 protein: CASSEGLAGAYEQYF
CDR3 DNA: TGTGCCAGCAGTGAGGGACTAGCGGGGGCCTACGAGCAGTACTTC

V gene: TRBV2
D gene: TRBD1
J gene: TRBJ1-1
clone size: -
CDR3 protein: CASSDRTGYEAFF
CDR3 DNA: TGTGCCAGCAGTGATAGGACAGGGTATGAAGCTTTCTTT

V gene: TRBV5-1
D gene: TRBD1
J gene: TRBJ1-2
clone size: -
CDR3 protein: CASSLETGVDGYTF
CDR3 DNA: TGCGCCAGCAGCTTGGAGACAGGGGTGGATGGCTACACCTTC

V gene: TRBV6-2/TRBV6-3
D gene: -
J gene: TRBJ1-5
clone size: -
CDR3 protein: CASSYSMEGGAQHF
CDR3 DNA: TGTGCCAGCAGTTACTCGATGGAGGGGGGAGCCCAGCATTTT

V gene: TRBV28
D gene: TRBD1
J gene: TRBJ1-4
clone size: -
CDR3 protein: CAINRGGESNEKLFF
CDR3 DNA: TGTGCCATCAACAGGGGAGGGGAATCTAATGAAAAACTGTTTTTT

V gene: TRBV18
D gene: TRBD1
J gene: TRBJ2-3
clone size: -
CDR3 protein: CASSPPGTGLTDTQYF
CDR3 DNA: TGTGCCAGCTCACCTCCCGGGACAGGGCTCACAGATACGCAGTATTTT

V gene: TRBV7-8
D gene: -
J gene: TRBJ1-2
clone size: -
CDR3 protein: CASSLVVGSGYTF
CDR3 DNA: TGTGCCAGCAGCTTAGTGGTGGGGTCCGGCTACACCTTC

V gene: TRBV23-1
D gene: -
J gene: TRBJ1-5
clone size: -
CDR3 protein: CARVDCGRFGNQPQHF
CDR3 DNA: TGCGCCAGGGTCGACTGCGGAAGGTTTGGCAATCAGCCCCAGCATTTT

V gene: TRBV6-5
D gene: TRBD1
J gene: TRBJ1-5
clone size: -
CDR3 protein: CASSPGTASNQPQHF
CDR3 DNA: TGTGCCAGCAGTCCCGGGACAGCCAGCAATCAGCCCCAGCATTTT

V gene: TRBV19
D gene: -
J gene: TRBJ1-2
clone size: -
CDR3 protein: CASRMDRF
CDR3 DNA: TGTGCCAGTAGGATGGACCGCTTC

V gene: TRBV28
D gene: -
J gene: TRBJ1-6
clone size: -
CDR3 protein: CASRRTGSSYNSPLHF
CDR3 DNA: TGTGCCAGCAGGAGGACGGGCAGCTCCTATAATTCACCCCTCCACTTT

V gene: TRBV7-9
D gene: -
J gene: TRBJ2-5
clone size: -
CDR3 protein: CASSVAGQETQYF
CDR3 DNA: TGTGCCAGCAGCGTCGCGGGTCAAGAGACCCAGTACTTC

V gene: TRBV7-6
D gene: -
J gene: TRBJ1-3
clone size: -
CDR3 protein: CASSLTAASGNTIYF
CDR3 DNA: TGTGCCAGCAGCTTAACGGCGGCCTCTGGAAACACCATATATTTT

V gene: TRBV19
D gene: -
J gene: TRBJ2-1
clone size: -
CDR3 protein: CASSIVDEQFF
CDR3 DNA: TGTGCCAGTAGTATTGTGGATGAGCAGTTCTTC

V gene: TRBV6-4
D gene: TRBD2
J gene: TRBJ2-7
clone size: -
CDR3 protein: CASSVEGGYEQYF
CDR3 DNA: TGTGCCAGCAGTGTGGAGGGAGGGTACGAGCAGTACTTC

V gene: TRBV5-1
D gene: -
J gene: TRBJ2-3
clone size: -
CDR3 protein: CASSLREGDTQYF
CDR3 DNA: TGCGCCAGCAGCTTGAGAGAGGGGGATACGCAGTATTTT

V gene: TRBV9
D gene: -
J gene: TRBJ2-2
clone size: -
CDR3 protein: CASSVGNTGELFF
CDR3 DNA: TGTGCCAGCAGCGTAGGTAACACCGGGGAGCTGTTTTTT

V gene: TRBV19
D gene: -
J gene: TRBJ1-3
clone size: -
CDR3 protein: CASEPASSGNTIYF
CDR3 DNA: TGTGCCAGTGAACCGGCCTCGTCTGGAAACACCATATATTTT

V gene: TRBV28
D gene: TRBD1
J gene: TRBJ1-3
clone size: -
CDR3 protein: CASSLAGTGGNTIYF
CDR3 DNA: TGTGCCAGCAGTTTGGCCGGGACAGGTGGAAACACCATATATTTT

V gene: TRBV7-8
D gene: -
J gene: TRBJ1-2
clone size: -
CDR3 protein: CASSQGIYGYTF
CDR3 DNA: TGTGCCAGCAGCCAGGGGATCTATGGCTACACCTTC

V gene: TRBV6-2/TRBV6-3
D gene: -
J gene: TRBJ1-1
clone size: -
CDR3 protein: CASSYRLGDLMNTEAFF
CDR3 DNA: TGTGCCAGCAGCTATCGTTTGGGGGATTTAATGAACACTGAAGCTTTCTTT

V gene: TRBV28
D gene: TRBD1
J gene: TRBJ1-2
clone size: -
CDR3 protein: CASSPGTANYGYTF
CDR3 DNA: TGTGCCAGCAGCCCCGGGACAGCTAACTATGGCTACACCTTC

V gene: TRBV19
D gene: -
J gene: TRBJ2-3
clone size: -
CDR3 protein: CASRPTGRNTDTQYF
CDR3 DNA: TGTGCCAGTAGGCCCACTGGTAGGAACACAGATACGCAGTATTTT

V gene: TRBV29-1
D gene: -
J gene: TRBJ1-2
clone size: -
CDR3 protein: CSVGGFSGQSANYGYTF
CDR3 DNA: TGCAGCGTTGGAGGTTTCTCAGGACAGTCAGCTAACTATGGCTACACCTTC

V gene: TRBV27
D gene: -
J gene: TRBJ2-7
clone size: -
CDR3 protein: CASSLKDSDYEQYF
CDR3 DNA: TGTGCCAGCAGTTTAAAGGACAGCGACTACGAGCAGTACTTC

V gene: TRBV6-4
D gene: -
J gene: TRBJ1-6
clone size: -
CDR3 protein: CASSEQGRNSPLHF
CDR3 DNA: TGTGCCAGCAGTGAACAGGGTCGTAATTCACCCCTCCACTTT

V gene: TRBV5-4
D gene: -
J gene: TRBJ2-1
clone size: -
CDR3 protein: CASSFHRAGAYNEQFF
CDR3 DNA: TGTGCCAGCAGCTTCCATCGGGCAGGGGCCTACAATGAGCAGTTCTTC

V gene: TRBV6-1
D gene: TRBD1
J gene: TRBJ1-5
clone size: -
CDR3 protein: CASSVGQGSRLYGQPQHF
CDR3 DNA: TGTGCCAGCAGTGTCGGACAGGGGTCCCGATTGTATGGTCAGCCCCAGCATTTT

V gene: TRBV30
D gene: TRBD1
J gene: TRBJ1-2
clone size: once
CDR3 protein: CAWSEDRGIYGYTF
CDR3 DNA: TGTGCCTGGAGTGAGGACAGGGGAATATATGGCTACACCTTC

V gene: TRBV28
D gene: -
J gene: TRBJ1-2
clone size: few
CDR3 protein: CAGVDQDSLAANYGYTF
CDR3 DNA: TGTGCCGGGGTTGATCAGGACAGCCTAGCAGCTAACTATGGCTACACCTTC

V gene: TRBV19
D gene: -
J gene: TRBJ1-5
clone size: -
CDR3 protein: CASSIPGAGGNQPQHF
CDR3 DNA: TGTGCCAGTAGTATACCAGGGGCAGGCGGCAATCAGCCCCAGCATTTT

V gene: TRBV12-5
D gene: -
J gene: TRBJ1-1
clone size: -
CDR3 protein: CASGLGTEAFF
CDR3 DNA: TGTGCTAGTGGTTTAGGCACTGAAGCTTTCTTT

V gene: TRBV4-1
D gene: TRBD1
J gene: TRBJ1-1
clone size: -
CDR3 protein: CASRPSGTVNTEAFF
CDR3 DNA: TGCGCCAGCAGACCTTCCGGGACAGTGAACACTGAAGCTTTCTTT

V gene: TRBV9
D gene: -
J gene: TRBJ1-3
clone size: -
CDR3 protein: CASSVGGRNTIYF
CDR3 DNA: TGTGCCAGCAGCGTAGGGGGAAGAAACACCATATATTTT

V gene: TRBV4-1
D gene: -
J gene: TRBJ1-1
clone size: -
CDR3 protein: CASSQDMGLDTEAFF
CDR3 DNA: TGCGCCAGCAGCCAAGATATGGGGCTGGACACTGAAGCTTTCTTT

V gene: TRBV28
D gene: -
J gene: TRBJ1-2
clone size: -
CDR3 protein: CASSQDRRGYTF
CDR3 DNA: TGTGCCAGCAGCCAGGACAGACGGGGCTACACCTTC

V gene: TRBV7-9
D gene: -
J gene: TRBJ1-2
clone size: -
CDR3 protein: CASSLEGNGYTF
CDR3 DNA: TGTGCCAGCAGCTTAGAGGGGAATGGCTACACCTTC

V gene: TRBV19
D gene: TRBD2
J gene: TRBJ2-2
clone size: -
CDR3 protein: CASSIRTSGGASGELFF
CDR3 DNA: TGTGCCAGTAGTATCCGGACTAGCGGGGGGGCAAGCGGGGAGCTGTTTTTT

V gene: TRBV4-1
D gene: -
J gene: TRBJ2-7
clone size: -
CDR3 protein: CASSQEPLSDYEQYF
CDR3 DNA: TGCGCCAGCAGCCAAGAGCCACTTTCGGACTACGAGCAGTACTTC

V gene: TRBV9
D gene: TRBD1
J gene: TRBJ1-6
clone size: -
CDR3 protein: CASSAGTGENSPLHF
CDR3 DNA: TGTGCCAGCAGCGCCGGGACAGGGGAGAATTCACCCCTCCACTTT